This T cell receptor (beta chain) was captured in a study of intratumoral heterogeneity in liver cancer. Study-level background: Across the full 14-patient cohort, most patients were male and the median age was around 65 years. The study combined RNA-seq, DNA sequencing, TCR-seq and SNP array data from multiple regions of hepatocellular carcinoma specimens to study intratumor heterogeneity. The overall cohort comprised around 72 multiregional samples from around 15 HCC patients, with approximately 50 tumoral and approximately 20 adjacent nontumoral regions.

The paper's findings and limits, for the study overall: A relatively low patient number and under-sampled tumor-infiltrating lymphocyte representation were acknowledged by the authors as limitations. TCR sequencing reportedly confirmed RNA-seq-based estimates of regional differences in tumor-infiltrating lymphocyte burden. In each sequenced patient, tumor region a showed significantly more unique T-cell clonal expansions than tumor region b. No significant difference in overall T cell clonality was found between tumor regions within either sequenced patient.

Reading the germline V gene (reference sequence) gives CDR1 LNHDA and CDR2 SQIVND. For this chain, trimming is 6 bases at the V end and 6 bases at the J end, and the number of junction bases without a gene match is 9. From cysteine to phenylalanine, the CDR3 is 15 amino acids long. Left in the record is the CDR3 DNA by itself, 45 bases read in frame from the first base. Samples labelled H were derived from distinct, geographically separated regions of the hepatocellular carcinoma nodule. All patients had early-stage hepatocellular carcinoma and received no therapy before surgical resection. The sampled areas showed no macroscopic signs of necrosis or hemorrhage. In a couple of patients, TCR sequencing (ImmunoSeq) was performed on multiple regions. Frozen resection tissue samples were collected at a distance of at least 1 cm from each other. The DNeasy blood and tissue kit was used to extract genomic DNA from bulk tissue.

This clone was counted only a few times. Its cognate antigen has yet to be identified. The input lacks base qualities; no much larger clone sits a single base away. TCR beta chain CDR3 regions were sequenced from genomic DNA using the immunoSEQ assay. Rearranged VDJ segments were amplified with primers that anneal to V and J segments. The original pipeline was this. Clonality and richness metrics were computed with the ImmunoSeq Analyzer software. To find clones with differing abundance between regions, Fisher's exact test was applied together with a beta-binomial method for extra stringency. Drawn from immuneACCESS, this table holds only the in-frame rearrangements with V and J called that TCRdb kept. Clones are partly lost; checked studies trace under half to an unresolved V gene and leave the rest unexplained. The V and J calls and clone size come from that table; D and trimming were worked out from the DNA. The sample yields thousands of clones; under 60% were counted once. The ten biggest clones cover roughly 14% of the sample.

The sequence is built from TRBV19 and TRBJ1-5; 9 bases in between match TRBD1. The sequence was collected from a man aged 70-80 years with hepatocellular carcinoma. The starting material was tumor tissue, obtained before any cancer treatment. The DNA sequence follows: TGTGCCAGTAGAAACAGGGGGCGCGTCTCTCAGCCCCAGCATTTT. The translation is CASRNRGRVSQPQHF.